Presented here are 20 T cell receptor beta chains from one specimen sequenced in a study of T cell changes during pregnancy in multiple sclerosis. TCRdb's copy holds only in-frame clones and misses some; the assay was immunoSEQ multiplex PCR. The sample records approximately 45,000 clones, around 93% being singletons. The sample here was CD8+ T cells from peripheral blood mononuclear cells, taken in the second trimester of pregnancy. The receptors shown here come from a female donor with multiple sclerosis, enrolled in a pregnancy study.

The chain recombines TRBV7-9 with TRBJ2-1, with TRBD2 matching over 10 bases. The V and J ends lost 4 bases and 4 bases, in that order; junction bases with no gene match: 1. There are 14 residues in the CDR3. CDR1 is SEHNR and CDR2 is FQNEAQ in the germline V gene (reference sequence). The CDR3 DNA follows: TGTGCCAGCAGCTGGACTAGCGGATACAATGAGCAGTTCTTC. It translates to CASSWTSGYNEQFF. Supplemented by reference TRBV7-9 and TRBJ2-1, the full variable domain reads DTGVSQNPRHKITKRGQNVTFRCDPISEHNRLYWYRQTLGQGPEFLTYFQNEAQLEKSRLLSDRFSAERPKGSFSTLEIQRTEQGDSAMYLCASSWTSGYNEQFFGPGTRLTVL.

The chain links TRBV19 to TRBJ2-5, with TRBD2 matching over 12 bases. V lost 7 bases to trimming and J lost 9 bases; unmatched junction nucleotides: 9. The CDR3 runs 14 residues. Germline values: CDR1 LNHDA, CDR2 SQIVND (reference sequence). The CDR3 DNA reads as TGTGCCAGTACCGAACTAGCGGGGGGCAGGGCCCAGTACTTC. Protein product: CASTELAGGRAQYF.

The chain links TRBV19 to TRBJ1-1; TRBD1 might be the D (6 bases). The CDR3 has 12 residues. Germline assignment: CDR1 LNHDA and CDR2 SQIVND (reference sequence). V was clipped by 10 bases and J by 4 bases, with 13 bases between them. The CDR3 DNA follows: TGTGCCACTTCCATGGGGGCCACTGAAGCTTTCTTT. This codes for CATSMGATEAFF.

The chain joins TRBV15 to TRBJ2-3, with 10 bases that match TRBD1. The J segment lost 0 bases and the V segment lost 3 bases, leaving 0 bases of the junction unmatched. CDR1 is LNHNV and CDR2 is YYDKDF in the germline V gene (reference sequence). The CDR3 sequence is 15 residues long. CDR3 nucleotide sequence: TGTGCCACCAGCAGGGACAGGGGGAGCACAGATACGCAGTATTTT. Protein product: CATSRDRGSTDTQYF. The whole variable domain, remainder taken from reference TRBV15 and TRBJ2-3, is DAMVIQNPRYQVTQFGKPVTLSCSQTLNHNVMYWYQQKSSQAPKLLFHYYDKDFNNEADTPDNFQSRRPNTSFCFLDIRSPGLGDTAMYLCATSRDRGSTDTQYFGPGTRLTVL.

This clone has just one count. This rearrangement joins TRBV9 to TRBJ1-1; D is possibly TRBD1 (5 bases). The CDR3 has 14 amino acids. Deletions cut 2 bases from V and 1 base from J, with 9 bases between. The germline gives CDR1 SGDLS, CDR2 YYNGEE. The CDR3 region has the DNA TGTGCCAGCAGCGTGGGGGAGGGGAACACTGAAGCTTTCTTT. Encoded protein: CASSVGEGNTEAFF.

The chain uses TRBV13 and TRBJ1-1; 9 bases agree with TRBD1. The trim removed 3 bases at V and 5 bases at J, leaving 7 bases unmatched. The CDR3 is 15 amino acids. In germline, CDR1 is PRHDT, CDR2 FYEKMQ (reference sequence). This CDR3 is CASSFEDRGVTEAFF. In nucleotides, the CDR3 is TGTGCCAGCAGCTTTGAAGACAGGGGGGTTACTGAAGCTTTCTTT. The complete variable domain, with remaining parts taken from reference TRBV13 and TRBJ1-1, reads AAGVIQSPRHLIKEKRETATLKCYPIPRHDTVYWYQQGPGQDPQFLISFYEKMQSDKGSIPDRFSAQQFSDYHSELNMSSLELGDSALYFCASSFEDRGVTEAFFGQGTRLTVV.

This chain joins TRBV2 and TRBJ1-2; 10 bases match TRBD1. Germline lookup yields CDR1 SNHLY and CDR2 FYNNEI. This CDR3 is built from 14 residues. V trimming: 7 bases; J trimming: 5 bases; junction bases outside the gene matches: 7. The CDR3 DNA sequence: TGTGCCAGCACAACCCAGGACAGGGGGTATGGCTACACCTTC. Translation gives CASTTQDRGYGYTF. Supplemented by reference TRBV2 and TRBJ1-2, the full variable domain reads EPEVTQTPSHQVTQMGQEVILRCVPISNHLYFYWYRQILGQKVEFLVSFYNNEISEKSEIFDDQFSVERPDGSNFTLKIRSTKLEDSAMYFCASTTQDRGYGYTFGSGTRLTVV.

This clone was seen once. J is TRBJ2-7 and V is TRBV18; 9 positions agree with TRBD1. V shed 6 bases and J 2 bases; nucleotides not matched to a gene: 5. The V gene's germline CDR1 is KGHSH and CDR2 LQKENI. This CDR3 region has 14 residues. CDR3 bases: TGTGCCAGCTCCCACCGGGACAGGGCCTACGAGCAGTACTTC. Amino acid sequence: CASSHRDRAYEQYF. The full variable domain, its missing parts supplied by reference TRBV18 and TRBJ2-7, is NAGVMQNPRHLVRRRGQEARLRCSPMKGHSHVYWYRQLPEEGLKFMVYLQKENIIDESGMPKERFSAEFPKEGPSILRIQQVVRGDSAAYFCASSHRDRAYEQYFGPGTRLTVT.

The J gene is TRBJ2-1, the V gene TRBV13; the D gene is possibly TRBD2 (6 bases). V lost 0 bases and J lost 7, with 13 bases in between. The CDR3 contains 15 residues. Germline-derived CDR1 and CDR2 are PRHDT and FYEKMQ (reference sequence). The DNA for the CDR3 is TGTGCCAGCAGCTTAGGGTCTAGCGCGCCGAATGAGCAGTTCTTC. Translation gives CASSLGSSAPNEQFF.

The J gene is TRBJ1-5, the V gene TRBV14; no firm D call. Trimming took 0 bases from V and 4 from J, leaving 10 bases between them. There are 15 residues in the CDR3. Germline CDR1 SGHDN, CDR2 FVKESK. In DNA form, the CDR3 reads TGTGCCAGCAGCCAAGAAGGAGGGCAGAATCAGCCCCAGCATTTT. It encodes CASSQEGGQNQPQHF.

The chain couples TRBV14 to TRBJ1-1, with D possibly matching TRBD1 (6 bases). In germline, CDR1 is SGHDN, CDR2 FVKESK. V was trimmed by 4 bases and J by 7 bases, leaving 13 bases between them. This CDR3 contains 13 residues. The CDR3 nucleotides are TGTGCCAGCAGCCCCGGGACATGGGGTGAAGCTTTCTTT. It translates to CASSPGTWGEAFF.

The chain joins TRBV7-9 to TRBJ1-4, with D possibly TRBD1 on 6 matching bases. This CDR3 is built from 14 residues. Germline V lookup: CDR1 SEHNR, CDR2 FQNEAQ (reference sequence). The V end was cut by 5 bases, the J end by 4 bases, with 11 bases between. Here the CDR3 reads CASSPGQSNEKLFF. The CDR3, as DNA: TGTGCCAGCAGCCCAGGACAGAGTAATGAAAAACTGTTTTTT.

CDR3 amino acids: CASSDGQGAGEQYF. The CDR3 DNA follows: TGTGCCAGCAGCGACGGACAGGGGGCGGGTGAGCAGTACTTC. The chain uses TRBV9 and TRBJ2-7, with 11 bases matching TRBD1. CDR1 is SGDLS, CDR2 YYNGEE, per germline. V shed 3 bases and J 7 bases; nucleotides not matched to a gene: 6. The CDR3 totals 14 residues.

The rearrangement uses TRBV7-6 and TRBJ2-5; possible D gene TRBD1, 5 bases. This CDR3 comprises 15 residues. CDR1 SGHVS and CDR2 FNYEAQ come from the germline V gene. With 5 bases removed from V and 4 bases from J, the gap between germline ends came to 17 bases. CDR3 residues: CASSHPGQRRETQYF. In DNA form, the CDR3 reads TGTGCCAGCAGCCACCCAGGACAAAGGAGAGAGACCCAGTACTTC.

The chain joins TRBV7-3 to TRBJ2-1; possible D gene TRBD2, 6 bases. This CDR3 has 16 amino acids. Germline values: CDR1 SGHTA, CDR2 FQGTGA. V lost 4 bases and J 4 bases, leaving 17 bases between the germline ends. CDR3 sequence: CASSSPPKGLYNEQFF. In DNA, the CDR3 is TGTGCCAGCAGCTCACCGCCTAAGGGACTGTACAATGAGCAGTTCTTC.

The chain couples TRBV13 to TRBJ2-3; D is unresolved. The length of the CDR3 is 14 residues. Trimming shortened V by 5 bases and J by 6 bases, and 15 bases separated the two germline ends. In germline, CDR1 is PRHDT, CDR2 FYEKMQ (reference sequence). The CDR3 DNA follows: TGTGCCAGCAGCCCCAAACTGTGGGCCGATACGCAGTATTTT. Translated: CASSPKLWADTQYF.

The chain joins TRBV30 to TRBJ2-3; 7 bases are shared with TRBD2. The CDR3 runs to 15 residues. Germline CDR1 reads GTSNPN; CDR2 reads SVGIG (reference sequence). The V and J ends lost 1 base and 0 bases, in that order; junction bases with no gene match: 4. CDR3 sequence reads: CAWSGTRPSTDTQYF. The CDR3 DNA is TGTGCCTGGAGTGGGACTAGACCTAGCACAGATACGCAGTATTTT.

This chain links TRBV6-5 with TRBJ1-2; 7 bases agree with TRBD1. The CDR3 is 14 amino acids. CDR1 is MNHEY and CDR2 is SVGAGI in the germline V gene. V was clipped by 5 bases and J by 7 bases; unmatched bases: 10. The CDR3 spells CASSQQGWLSGYTF. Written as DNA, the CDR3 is TGTGCCAGCAGTCAACAGGGGTGGCTGAGTGGCTACACCTTC.

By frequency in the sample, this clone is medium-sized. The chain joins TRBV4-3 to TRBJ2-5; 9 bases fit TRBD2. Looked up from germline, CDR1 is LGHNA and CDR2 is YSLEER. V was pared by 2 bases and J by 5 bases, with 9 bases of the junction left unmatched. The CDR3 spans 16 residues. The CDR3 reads CASSQSLAGGFETQYF. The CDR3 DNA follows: TGCGCCAGCAGCCAAAGTCTGGCGGGGGGGTTTGAGACCCAGTACTTC.

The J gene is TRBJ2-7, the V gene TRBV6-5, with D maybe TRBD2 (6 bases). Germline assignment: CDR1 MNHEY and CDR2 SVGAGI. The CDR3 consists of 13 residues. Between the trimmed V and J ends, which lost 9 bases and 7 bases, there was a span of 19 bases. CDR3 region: CASWGSGVPEQYF. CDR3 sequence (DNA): TGTGCCAGTTGGGGATCGGGAGTTCCGGAGCAGTACTTC.